One and the same sample provided the 32 T cell receptor beta chains below, sequenced in a study of blood T cells in healthy people across ages. A second PCR, run for roughly 7 to 12 cycles, used a sample-barcoded 5' primer plus a J-beta primer mix. MiXCR, applied by TCRdb to the 5' RACE reads, yields one record per CDR3 protein. The sample records over 1,200,000 distinct CDR3 sequences, approximately 59% being singletons. The sample comprised blood. The receptors originated from a man between 18 and 35 years old in good health.

The chain combines TRBV11-1 with TRBJ2-7; 10 nucleotides match TRBD1. The DNA end is more similar to TRBJ2-5, so the J call may be wrong. The CDR3 is 16 amino acids. Germline V gene lookup returns CDR1 SGHAT and CDR2 FQDESV (reference sequence). CDR3 protein: CASSLAPDRGQETQYF. CDR3 coding DNA: TGTGCCAGCAGCTTAGCCCCGGACAGGGGGCAAGAGACCCAGTACTTC.

V is TRBV6-2 or TRBV6-3 and J is TRBJ1-3; no definite D call. The length of the CDR3 is 13 residues. The ends were cut back, 8 bases at V and 4 bases at J, with 12 bases in the middle. Germline CDR1 and CDR2: MNHEY and SVGEGT. In nucleotides, the CDR3 is TGTGCCAGCGTCACAACGGACGGAAACACCATATATTTT. Translation: CASVTTDGNTIYF.

The V gene is TRBV6-6, the J gene TRBJ2-4; TRBD2 might be the D (7 bases). The J call may not be correct, given that the DNA end is closer to TRBJ2-5. Germline-derived CDR1 and CDR2 are MNHNY and SVGAGI (reference sequence). This CDR3 has 13 residues. The CDR3 sequence: CASRGGAGETQYF. CDR3 in DNA: TGTGCCAGCAGGGGGGGGGCCGGGGAGACCCAGTACTTC.

There are a few counts of this clonotype. This rearrangement joins TRBV6-5 to TRBJ1-2, with D perhaps matching TRBD1 (6 bases). Germline CDR1 and CDR2: MNHEY and SVGAGI. This CDR3 is 13 amino acids long. Trimming cost V 3 bases and J 6 bases, with 11 bases left between them. CDR3 nucleotides: TGTGCCAGCAGTTATGGGGGCACCAATGGCTACACCTTC. This translates into CASSYGGTNGYTF.

This clonotype was counted once. This chain joins TRBV5-6 and TRBJ2-3; 8 bases line up with TRBD2. The germline gives CDR1 SGHDT, CDR2 YYEEEE. The CDR3 has 15 residues. The V and J ends lost 10 bases and 6 bases, in that order; junction bases with no gene match: 16. In DNA, the CDR3 is TGTGCCGGCACCGGGAGGGATAGGTACGGCGATACGCAGTATTTT. Translation: CAGTGRDRYGDTQYF. Complete variable domain (other parts from reference TRBV5-6 and TRBJ2-3): DAGVTQSPTHLIKTRGQQVTLRCSPKSGHDTVSWYQQALGQGPQFIFQYYEEEERQRGNFPDRFSGHQFPNYSSELNVNALLLGDSALYLCAGTGRDRYGDTQYFGPGTRLTVL.

The V and J genes are TRBV10-3 and TRBJ2-6; 9 nucleotides line up with TRBD1. This CDR3 comprises 18 residues. Germline lookup yields CDR1 ENHRY and CDR2 SYGVKD. Germline trimming cut 4 bases from V and 0 bases from J; bases unmatched to any gene: 7. The DNA for the CDR3 is TGTGCCATCAGTGCGCCGGGACAGGGTCGCTCTGGGGCCAACGTCCTGACTTTC. Translated, it gives CAISAPGQGRSGANVLTF.

The V call is TRBV28, the J call TRBJ2-5, with no clear D. The J call may be mistaken, given a closer DNA end match to TRBJ2-7. From germline, CDR1 is MDHEN and CDR2 SYDVKM. There are 13 residues in the CDR3. CDR3 region: CASRKPKGSEQYF. The CDR3 nucleotides read TGTGCCAGCCGAAAACCGAAAGGGTCCGAGCAGTACTTC.

The chain uses TRBV28 and TRBJ2-5, with D maybe TRBD1 (6 bases). The DNA end is more similar to TRBJ2-7, so the J call may be wrong. The CDR3 has 14 amino acids. CDR1 and CDR2 from the germline V gene are MDHEN and SYDVKM. The CDR3 bases are TGTGCCAGCAGACACACAGGGAATATCTACGAGCAGTACTTC. Amino acids: CASRHTGNIYEQYF.

The chain is built from TRBV6-2 or TRBV6-3 and TRBJ2-4; 10 bases align to TRBD1. CDR3 length equals 20 residues. Germline values: CDR1 MNHEY, CDR2 SVGEGT. With 2 bases clipped from V and 6 bases from J, the junction kept 19 bases outside the gene matches. CDR3 sequence: CASSYPSTGGVDAYSNIQYF. CDR3 coding DNA: TGTGCCAGCAGTTACCCATCGACAGGGGGCGTTGATGCATACTCAAACATTCAGTACTTC.

This chain connects TRBV7-9 to TRBJ1-2; D is ambiguous. V lost 5 bases and J 4 bases, leaving 11 bases between the germline ends. Germline V gives CDR1 SEHNR, CDR2 FQNEAQ (reference sequence). CDR3 size: 13 residues. CDR3 in amino acids: CASSQSCFYGYTF. CDR3 sequence (DNA): TGTGCCAGCAGCCAGAGTTGTTTCTATGGCTACACCTTC.

The chain recombines TRBV6-6 with TRBJ2-3; the D gene could be TRBD1 or TRBD2 (5 bases each). CDR3 size: 15 residues. V lost 10 bases and J lost 0, with 17 bases in between. The germline V gene encodes CDR1 MNHNY and CDR2 SVGAGI (reference sequence). In DNA, the CDR3 is TGTGCCACTCTCCGGGACCCAGCTAGCACAGATACGCAGTATTTT. It is translated as CATLRDPASTDTQYF.

This chain joins TRBV29-1 and TRBJ2-7, with TRBD2 matching over 12 bases. This CDR3 region has 13 residues. The germline V gene encodes CDR1 SQVTM and CDR2 ANQGSEA. Unmatched junction bases numbered 6, after V lost 7 bases and J lost 5 bases. The CDR3 loop is CSGLAGGDHEQYF. CDR3 DNA: TGCAGCGGCCTAGCGGGAGGGGACCACGAGCAGTACTTC.

J is TRBJ2-1 and V is TRBV20-1; D perhaps matches TRBD1 (5 bases). V gave up 8 bases and J gave up 6 bases, with 14 bases separating them. This CDR3 is built from 12 residues. Germline V gene lookup returns CDR1 DFQATT and CDR2 SNEGSKA (reference sequence). In DNA, the CDR3 is TGCAGTACACGCCCTCAGGGCAATGAGCAGTTCTTC. Residues: CSTRPQGNEQFF.

This clonotype was recorded at least ten times. The genes are TRBV20-1 and TRBJ1-6; D gene ambiguous. V lost 3 bases and J lost 6, with 12 bases in between. The CDR3 sequence is 14 residues long. The germline V gene has CDR1 DFQATT and CDR2 SNEGSKA (reference sequence). This CDR3 reads CSARAGVLNSPLHF. In DNA form, the CDR3 reads TGCAGTGCTAGGGCTGGGGTTCTTAATTCACCCCTCCACTTT.

A word on this clonotype: Possible read error: a much larger clone is one base away. This chain connects TRBV12-3 or TRBV12-4 to TRBJ2-7; D not certain. This CDR3 has 17 residues. Trimming left V 3 bases short and J 7 bases short, with 25 bases between. The CDR3 nucleotides read TGTGCCAGCAGTTTTATTTTGAGCGAGAGCTCCTACAATGAGCAGTACTTC. This codes for CASSFILSESSYNEQYF.

This clonotype was counted only a few times. The genes are TRBV7-2 and TRBJ1-2, with a weak D call TRBD1 (6 bases). The CDR3 contains 16 residues. The germline CDR1 and CDR2 sequences are SGHTA and FQGNSA. V shed 4 bases and J shed 3 bases, with 18 bases lying between them. In DNA, the CDR3 is TGTGCCAGCAGCTCCGTCCTGGACAGACCATACTATGGCTACACCTTC. Its translation: CASSSVLDRPYYGYTF.

The chain links TRBV4-1 to TRBJ1-6, with a tentative D call TRBD1 (5 bases). CDR1 is MGHRA and CDR2 is YSYEKL in the germline V gene. Trimming pared 0 bases from V and 3 bases from J, leaving 12 bases between. The CDR3 is made up of 17 amino acids. The CDR3 DNA reads TGCGCCAGCAGCCAAGATGAGGACGGGGGCTATAATTCACCCCTCCACTTT. Its protein product is CASSQDEDGGYNSPLHF.

A note on this clonotype: A junction boundary mismatches the germline segment, possibly from a read error. The V gene is TRBV4-1, the J gene TRBJ2-5, with D perhaps matching TRBD2 (6 bases). The J call is doubtful: the DNA matches TRBJ2-7 better. Germline assignment: CDR1 MGHRA and CDR2 YSYEKL. There are 13 residues in the CDR3. CDR3: CTSSWDFLREQYF. In DNA, the CDR3 is TGCACCAGCAGCTGGGACTTCCTCCGCGAGCAGTACTTC.

Concerning this clonotype: Its ends do not fully match the called genes, so a read error is possible. The J gene is TRBJ1-1, the V gene TRBV20-1; tentative D call: TRBD1 (6 bases). The CDR3 covers 15 residues. Germline V lookup: CDR1 DFQATT, CDR2 SNEGSKA (reference sequence). The CDR3 DNA follows: TGCAGTGCTAGAGTAGAACCAGGGGCGAACACTAAAGCTTTCTTT. Amino acid sequence: CSARVEPGANTKAFF.

V is TRBV29-1 and J is TRBJ2-7; tentatively, D is TRBD1 (6 bases). Germline loops: CDR1 SQVTM, CDR2 ANQGSEA. Trimming took 6 bases from V and 3 from J, leaving 12 bases between them. The CDR3 has 12 amino acids. In DNA form, the CDR3 reads TGCAGCGTCCGGGACAACAACTACGAGCAGTACTTC. Translation gives CSVRDNNYEQYF.

V usage is TRBV29-1 and J usage is TRBJ2-3; TRBD2 might be the D (5 bases). V was pared by 4 bases and J by 3 bases, with 14 bases between. The CDR3 is 14 amino acids. Germline assignment: CDR1 SQVTM and CDR2 ANQGSEA. The chain's CDR3 is CSVAAGEGTDTQYF. As DNA, the CDR3 is TGCAGCGTTGCCGCAGGAGAGGGTACAGATACGCAGTATTTT.

As regards this clonotype: Relative to the germline gene, one junction end is altered; a read error may explain this. This chain uses TRBV29-1 with TRBJ2-7; D unclear. The CDR3 sequence is 12 residues long. The germline gives CDR1 SQVTM, CDR2 ANQGSEA. The CDR3: CSVEGTSYELYF. The CDR3 DNA is TGCAGCGTTGAGGGCACCTCCTACGAGCTGTACTTC.

J is TRBJ2-3 and V is TRBV4-3; 9 positions agree with TRBD1. V gave up 0 bases and J gave up 3 bases; unmatched junction bases: 7. Germline V gives CDR1 LGHNA, CDR2 YSLEER. The CDR3 is 17 residues long. The CDR3 here is CASSQDPSGTGTDTQYF. The CDR3 nucleotides are TGCGCCAGCAGCCAAGATCCCAGCGGGACAGGGACAGATACGCAGTATTTT.

In this sample, this clonotype turned up a few times. At one end the junction does not follow the germline gene, possibly because of a read error. The chain employs TRBV7-7 and TRBJ2-7; 9 bases match TRBD1. Germline values: CDR1 SSHAT, CDR2 FNYEAQ (reference sequence). This CDR3 contains 15 residues. This chain's CDR3 is CASSTGTGYLDEQYF. Written as DNA, the CDR3 is TGTGCTAGCAGCACCGGGACAGGGTATCTGGACGAGCAGTACTTC.

The V gene is TRBV11-2, the J gene TRBJ2-5; D possibly corresponds to TRBD2 (5 bases). CDR3 size: 14 residues. Trimming took off 3 bases at V and 1 base at J, with 9 bases between the two ends. The germline V gene has CDR1 SGHAT and CDR2 FQNNGV. CDR3 in amino acids: CASSFRRGQETQYF. The DNA of the CDR3 is TGTGCCAGCAGCTTTAGACGGGGCCAAGAGACCCAGTACTTC.

The rearrangement joins TRBV2 to TRBJ1-2; D remains ambiguous. The V gene lost 4 bases and the J gene lost 2 bases, with 5 bases spanning the gap. CDR1 SNHLY and CDR2 FYNNEI come from the germline V gene. This CDR3 is 12 amino acids long. CDR3 DNA sequence: TGTGCCAGCAGTGTGGACAACTATGGCTACACCTTC. It specifies CASSVDNYGYTF.

This clonotype was detected a few times. The chain joins TRBV10-3 to TRBJ2-7; D is ambiguous. The CDR3 totals 14 residues. Germline CDR1 reads ENHRY; CDR2 reads SYGVKD. Between the trimmed V and J ends, which lost 3 bases and 0 bases, there was a span of 9 bases. DNA for the CDR3: TGTGCCATCAGTGACTCACACCGCTCCTACGAGCAGTACTTC. Translation: CAISDSHRSYEQYF.

The rearrangement uses TRBV29-1 and TRBJ2-1; D uncertain. CDR3 length equals 14 residues. Per the germline V gene, CDR1 is SQVTM and CDR2 is ANQGSEA. The V end was cut by 6 bases, the J end by 9 bases, with 21 bases between. For the CDR3, the DNA is TGCAGCGTGGGGATCGTGACGGCTCGTCGTGAGCAGTTCTTC. It yields the protein CSVGIVTARREQFF.

The chain employs TRBV7-6 and TRBJ2-3, with D possibly TRBD2 on 5 matching bases. V was trimmed by 5 bases and J by 6 bases, leaving 12 bases between them. The CDR3 is made up of 13 amino acids. The V gene's germline CDR1 is SGHVS and CDR2 FNYEAQ. Here the CDR3 DNA reads TGTGCCAGCAGCCCCCGGCGGGTGGATACGCAGTATTTT. Its protein is CASSPRRVDTQYF.

Regarding this clonotype: One junction end does not reproduce the germline sequence, and a read error may be involved. This chain uses TRBV4-3 with TRBJ2-6; no clear D gene. CDR3 length equals 15 residues. Germline CDR1 reads LGHNA; CDR2 reads YSLEER. The CDR3 loop is CASSQGFSEANVLTF. The CDR3 DNA follows: TGCGCCAGCAGCCAAGGCTTCTCTGAGGCCAACGTCCTGACTTTC.

The gene calls are TRBV6-2 or TRBV6-3 and TRBJ2-5; 10 bases fit TRBD2. V shed 2 bases and J 1 base; nucleotides not matched to a gene: 1. Germline V CDR1 and CDR2: MNHEY, SVGEGT. The CDR3 has 15 residues. The CDR3 DNA reads TGTGCCAGCAGTTACACTAGCGGGATCCAAGAGACCCAGTACTTC. Encoded protein: CASSYTSGIQETQYF.

The chain uses TRBV27 and TRBJ1-2; possibly TRBD1 for D (5 bases). CDR1 is MNHEY, CDR2 SMNVEV, per germline (reference sequence). CDR3 size: 14 residues. Trimming left V 4 bases short and J 7 bases short, with 16 bases between. Written as DNA, the CDR3 is TGTGCCAGCAGTTCGTATTCATCGAGGGGTGGCTACACCTTC. It translates to CASSSYSSRGGYTF.